Below, 12 T cell receptor beta chains from the same sample are listed, as sequenced in a study of T-cell reconstitution after alpha-beta-depleted transplantation in children. Molecular barcoding with unique molecular identifiers was used for the TCRbeta library. TCRdb re-called the PCR reads with MiXCR, one entry per CDR3 protein. The table includes approximately 400,000 distinct CDR3 sequences, approximately 10% detected once. This material consisted of PBMCs from the stem cell graft donor, taken from the stem cell graft. These receptors came from a human donor who donated a stem cell graft to a child with acute myeloid leukemia.

This clonotype was found a few times. The V call is TRBV6-6, the J call TRBJ1-1, with 7 bases matching TRBD1. V lost 5 bases and J lost 7; bases outside the gene matches: 7. The germline CDR1 and CDR2 sequences are MNHNY and SVGAGI (reference sequence). The CDR3 sequence is 13 residues long. CDR3 loop: CASSQQGTVEAFF. For the CDR3, the DNA is TGTGCCAGCAGTCAGCAAGGGACAGTTGAAGCTTTCTTT.

This chain links TRBV7-2 with TRBJ2-5; TRBD2 matches at 9 bases. Germline values: CDR1 SGHTA, CDR2 FQGNSA. There are 15 residues in the CDR3. V gave up 7 bases and J gave up 7 bases; unmatched junction bases: 13. The CDR3 sequence: CASTKGSTSGPTQYF. The CDR3 bases are TGTGCCAGCACCAAAGGGTCTACTAGCGGGCCGACCCAGTACTTC.

The sample holds a few counts of this clonotype. The rearrangement joins TRBV30 to TRBJ1-2, with 8 bases lining up with TRBD1. Germline values: CDR1 GTSNPN, CDR2 SVGIG (reference sequence). The V gene end was trimmed by 5 bases and the J gene end by 0 bases; junction bases not matched to a gene: 2. The CDR3 sequence is 13 residues long. For the CDR3, the DNA is TGTGCCTGGGGACAGGGAGCTAACTATGGCTACACCTTC. Its protein product is CAWGQGANYGYTF.

V and J are TRBV5-1 and TRBJ2-5, with D unclear. Trimming cost V 1 base and J 1 base, with 8 bases left between them. CDR1 and CDR2 from the germline V gene are SGHRS and YFSETQ. CDR3 length: 14 residues. This CDR3 is CASSLSSVQETQYF. The CDR3 bases are TGCGCCAGCAGCTTGAGTTCGGTCCAAGAGACCCAGTACTTC.

The chain combines TRBV27 with TRBJ1-6, with D possibly matching TRBD1 (5 bases). Deletions cut 4 bases from V and 0 bases from J, with 10 bases between. The germline V gene has CDR1 MNHEY and CDR2 SMNVEV (reference sequence). This CDR3 has 16 amino acids. Written as DNA, the CDR3 is TGTGCCAGCAGTTCCACGGGGGACTCCTATAATTCACCCCTCCACTTT. This sequence encodes CASSSTGDSYNSPLHF.

This clonotype was seen ten or more times. The chain employs TRBV9 and TRBJ1-6; D call uncertain. Trimming cost V 0 bases and J 10 bases, with 14 bases left between them. There are 15 residues in the CDR3. Germline V gives CDR1 SGDLS, CDR2 YYNGEE. CDR3: CASSVVAGDDSPLHF. The DNA of the CDR3 is TGTGCCAGCAGCGTAGTGGCCGGGGATGACTCACCCCTCCACTTT.

J is TRBJ2-1 and V is TRBV12-3 or TRBV12-4; D is perhaps TRBD2 (6 bases). V was cut by 5 bases and J by 4 bases, with 18 bases left in between. The CDR3 has 16 amino acids. The CDR3 DNA is TGTGCCAGCAGTATTGAGGGAGGCCTCCTGTACAATGAGCAGTTCTTC. Translating it yields CASSIEGGLLYNEQFF.

J is TRBJ2-3 and V is TRBV5-1; D unresolved. Trimming shortened V by 3 bases and J by 1 base, and 9 bases separated the two germline ends. The CDR3 has 14 amino acids. CDR1 SGHRS and CDR2 YFSETQ come from the germline V gene. As DNA, the CDR3 is TGCGCCAGCAGCTGGGAACACGGCACAGATACGCAGTATTTT. It is translated as CASSWEHGTDTQYF.

This clonotype was seen more than once but under ten times. J is TRBJ2-1 and V is TRBV12-3 or TRBV12-4, with 13 bases aligning to TRBD2. The ends lost 5 bases at V and 7 bases at J; junction bases unmatched: 8. The CDR3 runs to 16 residues. For the CDR3, the DNA is TGTGCCAGCAGTAGGGGACTAGCGGGGAGGTCTAATGAGCAGTTCTTC. Translation: CASSRGLAGRSNEQFF.

This clonotype was found a few times. This chain joins TRBV5-6 and TRBJ2-2; TRBD1 might be the D (6 bases). This CDR3 spans 16 amino acids. Germline loops: CDR1 SGHDT, CDR2 YYEEEE. V lost 2 bases and J 0 bases, leaving 11 bases between the germline ends. The CDR3 loop is CASSFQTGSNTGELFF. The DNA for the CDR3 is TGTGCCAGCAGCTTCCAGACAGGATCGAACACCGGGGAGCTGTTTTTT.

This clonotype was found many times. This chain connects TRBV5-6 to TRBJ2-5; D perhaps matches TRBD1 (6 bases). Germline V gene data show CDR1 as SGHDT and CDR2 as YYEEEE. The CDR3 has 15 residues. Trimming shortened V by 1 base and J by 0 bases, and 10 bases separated the two germline ends. The CDR3 reads CASSLQGSYQETQYF. The CDR3, as DNA: TGTGCCAGCAGCTTGCAGGGGTCGTACCAAGAGACCCAGTACTTC. Drawing the rest from reference TRBV5-6 and TRBJ2-5, the complete variable domain is DAGVTQSPTHLIKTRGQQVTLRCSPKSGHDTVSWYQQALGQGPQFIFQYYEEEERQRGNFPDRFSGHQFPNYSSELNVNALLLGDSALYLCASSLQGSYQETQYFGPGTRLLVL.

This rearrangement joins TRBV5-1 to TRBJ1-1; D uncertain. The CDR3 has 13 residues. The germline V gene encodes CDR1 SGHRS and CDR2 YFSETQ. The V gene lost 2 bases and the J gene lost 4 bases, with 9 bases spanning the gap. The CDR3 region is CASSLSPRTEAFF. Here the CDR3 DNA reads TGCGCCAGCAGCTTAAGCCCACGCACTGAAGCTTTCTTT.